This entry is about one T cell receptor (beta chain). Antigen: not known. A second PCR, run for roughly 7 to 11 cycles, used a sample-barcoded 5' primer plus a J-beta primer mix. Per-sample output comprised a minimum of 3 million paired-end reads containing CDR3. TCRdb passed the 5' RACE reads through MiXCR, listing each CDR3 protein once. The table includes approximately 1,700,000 distinct CDR3 sequences, 30% to 40% detected once. PBMCs, at least 7 million per sample, were isolated. Germline CDR1 reads SGHTA; CDR2 reads FQGNSA. Trimming removed 5 bases from V and 3 bases from J, with 19 bases in between. CDR3 length: 16 residues. The data belong to a study of blood T cells in healthy people across ages. Findings and caveats of the study: Age advanced and TCR beta diversity per million T cells fell, roughly linearly. What prevented conclusive comparison of naive and antigen-experienced cells was that PBMCs were unsorted.

The rearrangement links TRBV7-2 to TRBJ1-1; TRBD1 might be the D (5 bases). This clonotype originated in a human donor in good health. The source material was blood. CDR3 sequence: CASSVEGAGRDTEAFF. The CDR3 DNA is TGTGCCAGCAGCGTCGAAGGGGCAGGTCGGGACACTGAAGCTTTCTTT.